These 7 T cell receptor beta chains were all obtained from the same sample, sequenced in a study of T cells in Graves' hyperthyroidism and ophthalmopathy. Researchers amplified the TCR beta CDR3 regions from RNA transcripts. HTBI primers were used for first-round RT-PCR of the TCR CDR3. TCRdb recomputed calls from the multiplex PCR reads with MiXCR, one row per CDR3 protein. The data hold fewer than 500,000 distinct CDR3 sequences, with approximately 12% observed a single time. Sequenced material: blood. The receptor source for this set is a young man with Graves' hyperthyroidism that later progressed to Graves' ophthalmopathy.

Ten or more counts support this clonotype. This chain links TRBV20-1 with TRBJ2-3; D is possibly TRBD1 or TRBD2 (5 bases each). CDR3 size: 15 residues. Germline CDR1 and CDR2: DFQATT and SNEGSKA (reference sequence). V was cut by 6 bases and J by 2 bases, with 18 bases left in between. The CDR3 protein is CSALSWGTNTDTQYF. The CDR3 nucleotides read TGCAGTGCCCTTAGTTGGGGGACCAACACAGATACGCAGTATTTT.

A remark on this clonotype: This may be a read error: a much more frequent sequence differs by one nucleotide. V is TRBV12-3 or TRBV12-4 and J is TRBJ2-1; 9 bases fit TRBD2. This CDR3 region has 17 residues. The chain's CDR3 is CAGSPLRSGGRYNEQFF. The CDR3 nucleotides read TGTGCCGGCAGTCCCCTCCGAAGCGGGGGGAGGTACAATGAGCAGTTCTTC.

Points on this clonotype: This may stem from a read error, because a much larger clone lies one nucleotide away. The genes are TRBV7-2 and TRBJ1-1; no reliable D call. Germline V gene lookup returns CDR1 SGHTA and CDR2 FQGNSA. This CDR3 spans 12 amino acids. The V end was cut by 5 bases, the J end by 0 bases, with 4 bases between. CDR3 DNA: TGTGCCAGCAGCAAAATGAACACTGAAGCTTTCTTT. Translated: CASSKMNTEAFF.

The chain uses TRBV7-9 and TRBJ2-6; 7 bases are shared with TRBD2. The CDR3 runs 15 residues. J lost 2 bases, V lost 8 bases, and 6 bases had no gene match. Germline loops: CDR1 SEHNR, CDR2 FQNEAQ (reference sequence). CDR3 loop: CASGGGGTGANVLTF. DNA of the CDR3: TGTGCCAGCGGGGGGGGTGGGACTGGGGCCAACGTCCTGACTTTC.

V gene TRBV7-7 combines with J gene TRBJ2-2; D unclear. The ends were cut back, 1 base at V and 3 bases at J, with 6 bases in the middle. This CDR3 is 14 amino acids long. CDR1 and CDR2 from the germline V gene are SSHAT and FNYEAQ (reference sequence). The CDR3 DNA sequence: TGTGCCAGCAGCTTAGGACTTCACACCGGGGAGCTGTTTTTT. Its translation: CASSLGLHTGELFF.

The chain combines TRBV6-5 with TRBJ2-3; the match to TRBD2 covers 8 bases. The ends lost 4 bases at V and 0 bases at J; junction bases unmatched: 6. This CDR3 region has 16 residues. CDR1 is MNHEY, CDR2 SVGAGI, per germline. DNA of the CDR3: TGTGCCAGCAGTTCGGCACCGGGGGGGAGCACAGATACGCAGTATTTT. Its translation is CASSSAPGGSTDTQYF.

The rearrangement links TRBV5-1 to TRBJ2-3; D unresolved. The CDR3 covers 13 residues. Trimming shortened V by 4 bases and J by 4 bases, and 10 bases separated the two germline ends. Germline V gives CDR1 SGHRS, CDR2 YFSETQ. The CDR3 DNA sequence: TGCGCCAGCAGCGCAGGACGCCCAGATACGCAGTATTTT. Residues: CASSAGRPDTQYF.